Shown below are 10 T cell receptor beta chains from a single sample sequenced in a study of cytomegalovirus exposure and HLA in healthy donors. PCR involved 60 Vbeta and 13 Jbeta primers. Profiling relied on immunoSEQ multiplex PCR, and the TCRdb table lists in-frame clones only, not all of them. The sample lists approximately 130,000 clones; 70% to 75% were seen once. The sequenced material came from PBMCs. The receptors come from a man in his thirties or forties in good health and CMV-seronegative.

The chain links TRBV9 to TRBJ1-4; perhaps TRBD1 as D (6 bases). From germline, CDR1 is SGDLS and CDR2 YYNGEE. The CDR3 length is 14 residues. V lost 3 bases and J 6 bases, leaving 12 bases between the germline ends. The CDR3 DNA follows: TGTGCCAGCAGCGCCGGACAGTTCGATGAAAAACTGTTTTTT. Translated: CASSAGQFDEKLFF.

The chain uses TRBV5-1 and TRBJ2-7, with 8 bases lining up with TRBD1. Germline values: CDR1 SGHRS, CDR2 YFSETQ. The V gene end was trimmed by 4 bases and the J gene end by 3 bases; junction bases not matched to a gene: 3. The CDR3 has 13 amino acids. As DNA, the CDR3 is TGCGCCAGCAGCACCGACAGGGGCTACGAGCAGTACTTC. Translation: CASSTDRGYEQYF.

This clone has a handful of counts. J is TRBJ1-1 and V is TRBV6-5; TRBD1 matches 8 bases. CDR1 is MNHEY and CDR2 is SVGAGI in the germline V gene. The CDR3 totals 14 residues. J was trimmed by 4 bases and V by 2 bases; bases with no gene match: 3. The CDR3 DNA reads as TGTGCCAGCAGTTACAACAGGGGGTCCACTGAAGCTTTCTTT. Its protein product is CASSYNRGSTEAFF.

The genes are TRBV7-2 and TRBJ1-2; tentatively, D is TRBD1 (6 bases). The CDR3 is 13 residues long. Germline V CDR1 and CDR2: SGHTA, FQGNSA. The ends were cut back, 2 bases at V and 8 bases at J, with 12 bases in the middle. The CDR3 bases are TGTGCCAGCAGCTTAAACAGGGATCACGGCTACACCTTC. Translation gives CASSLNRDHGYTF. Based on the CDR3 plus reference TRBV7-2 and TRBJ1-2, the full variable domain is GAGVSQSPSNKVTEKGKDVELRCDPISGHTALYWYRQSLGQGLEFLIYFQGNSAPDKSGLPSDRFSAERTGGSVSTLTIQRTQQEDSAVYLCASSLNRDHGYTFGSGTRLTVV.

The genes are TRBV6-5 and TRBJ2-1, with 8 bases identical to TRBD1. Germline CDR1 and CDR2: MNHEY and SVGAGI. The CDR3 has 12 residues. Unmatched junction bases numbered 4, after V lost 5 bases and J lost 10 bases. CDR3 sequence reads: CASSQPGGEQFF. The CDR3 DNA sequence: TGTGCCAGCAGTCAACCAGGGGGCGAGCAGTTCTTC.

V usage is TRBV30 and J usage is TRBJ1-6; TRBD1 is a possible D gene (5 bases). From germline, CDR1 is GTSNPN and CDR2 SVGIG (reference sequence). The V end lost 6 bases, the J end lost 10 bases, and 13 bases lay between the germline ends. This CDR3 has 12 amino acids. CDR3 DNA sequence: TGTGCCTGCCAGGGTGAAGGGTCACCCCTCCACTTT. Protein sequence: CACQGEGSPLHF.

This rearrangement joins TRBV11-3 to TRBJ2-2; a weak D match, TRBD2 (5 bases). Trimming shortened V by 5 bases and J by 7 bases, and 14 bases separated the two germline ends. The CDR3 is 14 amino acids. The V gene's germline CDR1 is SGHNT and CDR2 YENEEA. The CDR3 is CASSPHLASGELFF. CDR3 nucleotide sequence: TGTGCCAGCAGCCCTCACCTAGCTAGCGGGGAGCTGTTTTTT.

This clone was counted a single time. The V call is TRBV10-1, the J call TRBJ2-7, with TRBD1 as a possible D gene (6 bases). V was clipped by 9 bases and J by 7 bases, with 19 bases between them. Germline V gene sequence: CDR1 WNHNN, CDR2 SYGVQD (reference sequence). The CDR3 has 13 residues. Here the CDR3 DNA reads TGCGCCAGGAGGGGGAGTCCCCTCGGGGAGCAGTACTTC. Protein product: CARRGSPLGEQYF.

CDR3 region: CASSLGTGSRFDYGYTF. DNA of the CDR3: TGCGCCAGCAGCTTGGGGACAGGGTCCAGGTTTGACTATGGCTACACCTTC. V and J are TRBV5-1 and TRBJ1-2; TRBD1 aligns across 8 bases. The CDR3 runs to 17 residues. Germline CDR1 is SGHRS and CDR2 is YFSETQ. Trimming at V came to 0 bases and at J to 3 bases, leaving 10 bases not matched to a gene.

This chain links TRBV5-1 with TRBJ2-7; the match to TRBD2 covers 8 bases. V lost 1 base, J lost 7 bases, and 4 bases stayed unmatched. The CDR3 loop spans 13 amino acids. CDR1 and CDR2 (germline): SGHRS, YFSETQ. The chain's CDR3 is CASSLMTSDEQYF. CDR3 in DNA: TGCGCCAGCAGCTTGATGACTAGCGATGAGCAGTACTTC.